The subject of this entry is one TCR beta chain. Antigen: not known. The time point was: week 47, end of study. A single vaccine dose contained 300 ug of mutant IDH1 20-mer peptide, and topical imiquimod was used with it. Each tumor in the donors was a new WHO grade 3 or 4 astrocytoma, IDH1-mutant and ATRX-lost. Libraries were prepared by immunoSEQ multiplex PCR; TCRdb keeps only in-frame clonotypes and omits some of them. The table records around 26,000 clones, around 80% of them present only once. This sample is drawn from a study of a mutant IDH1 vaccine in newly diagnosed glioma. Background on the study: The initiation of vaccination occurred 4-6 weeks after radiotherapy alone, or with temozolomide cycles. Treated individuals were around 60% male and approximately 38% female, averaging 40.4 years of age. Patients' prior therapy spanned radiotherapy, temozolomide, or both; most underwent both.

V was cut by 2 bases and J by 0 bases, with 4 bases left in between. Germline V gene data show CDR1 as MNHEY and CDR2 as SMNVEV (reference sequence). The CDR3 is 13 amino acids. This receptor was taken from a man aged 40-50 years with glioma. Some clones in this sample may be carry-over from other donors' samples. This chain joins TRBV27 and TRBJ2-5; D remains unclear. The sequencing used PBMCs, collected from a glioma patient whose treatment included an IDH1 peptide vaccine. The CDR3 DNA reads as TGTGCCAGCAGTTTAGAGCACCAAGAGACCCAGTACTTC. Translating gives CASSLEHQETQYF.